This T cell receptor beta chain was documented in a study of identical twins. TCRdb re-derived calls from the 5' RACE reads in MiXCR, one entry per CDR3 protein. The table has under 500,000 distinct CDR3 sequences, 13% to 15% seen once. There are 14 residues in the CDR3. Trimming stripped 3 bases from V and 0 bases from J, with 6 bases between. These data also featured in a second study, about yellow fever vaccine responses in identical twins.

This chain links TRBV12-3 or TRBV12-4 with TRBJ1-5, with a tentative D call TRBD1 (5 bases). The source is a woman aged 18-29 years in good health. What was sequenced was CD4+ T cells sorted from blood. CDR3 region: CASSLTDSNQPQHF. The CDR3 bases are TGTGCCAGCAGTTTGACAGATAGCAATCAGCCCCAGCATTTT.